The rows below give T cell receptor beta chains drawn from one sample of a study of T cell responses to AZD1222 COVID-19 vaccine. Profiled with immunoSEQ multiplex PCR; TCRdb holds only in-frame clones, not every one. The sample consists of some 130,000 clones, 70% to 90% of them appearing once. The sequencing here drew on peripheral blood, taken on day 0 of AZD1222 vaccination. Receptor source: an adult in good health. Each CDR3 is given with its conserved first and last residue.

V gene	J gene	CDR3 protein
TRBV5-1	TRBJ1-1	CASSLTHPGRLNTEAFF
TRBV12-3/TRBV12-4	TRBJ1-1	CARQLNTEAFF
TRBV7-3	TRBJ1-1	CASSRGTSRNTEAFF
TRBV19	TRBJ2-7	CASRTLDGYEQYF
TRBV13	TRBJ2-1	CASSFPGGGDSYNEQFF
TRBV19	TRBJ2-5	CASSPATSQETQYF
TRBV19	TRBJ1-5	CASSPTGQTHQPQHF
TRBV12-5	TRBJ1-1	CASGDGGRGEAFF
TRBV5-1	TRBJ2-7	CASSKGGQLSYEQYF
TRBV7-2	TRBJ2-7	CASSFRRSFQTGPSYEQYF
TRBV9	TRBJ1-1	CASNPRGFNTEAFF
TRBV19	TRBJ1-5	CASSIGAAGRVGNQPQHF
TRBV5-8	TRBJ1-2	CASRRTGRINYGYTF
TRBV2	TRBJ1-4	CASILRDRQFSNEKLFF
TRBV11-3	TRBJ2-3	CASSFTGTVEDTQYF
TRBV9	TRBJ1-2	CASSEPTTGNYGYTF
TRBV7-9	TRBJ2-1	CASSPGGSLLGPYNEQFF